Each of the 10 T cell receptor beta chains below was sequenced from the same sample in a study of T-cell reconstitution after alpha-beta-depleted transplantation in children. Unique molecular identifiers featured in how the TCRbeta library was prepared. Each CDR3 protein gets one entry after TCRdb re-called the PCR reads with MiXCR. The sample contains some 490,000 distinct CDR3 sequences, under 15% of which appear only once. Source: PBMCs from the stem cell graft donor, taken from the stem cell graft. The receptors were sampled from a human donor who donated a stem cell graft to a child with combined immunodeficiency.

Many counts were recorded for this clonotype. This sequence joins TRBV20-1 and TRBJ2-7; 7 bases are a match to TRBD2. Trimming cost V 6 bases and J 2 bases; bases outside gene matches: 10. Germline-derived CDR1 and CDR2 are DFQATT and SNEGSKA (reference sequence). The CDR3 spans 14 residues. The CDR3 is CSAYGERDPYEQYF. CDR3 nucleotide sequence: TGCAGTGCCTACGGGGAGCGGGACCCCTACGAGCAGTACTTC.

This clonotype has at least ten counts. The rearrangement uses TRBV2 and TRBJ2-1, with 11 bases lining up with TRBD2. Germline CDR1 and CDR2: SNHLY and FYNNEI. The CDR3 totals 14 residues. J was trimmed by 8 bases and V by 10 bases; bases with no gene match: 10. The CDR3 DNA reads as TGTGCCACTTTAGCGGGAGGGCAGGGAGATGAGCAGTTCTTC. It yields the protein CATLAGGQGDEQFF.

This clonotype came up a few times. The V call is TRBV7-9, the J call TRBJ1-4; no clear D gene. The germline V gene has CDR1 SEHNR and CDR2 FQNEAQ (reference sequence). Trimming removed 5 bases from V and 3 bases from J, with 13 bases in between. The CDR3 loop spans 15 amino acids. For the CDR3, the DNA is TGTGCCAGCAGCCGGGCGGCGGGCCCTAATGAAAAACTGTTTTTT. Translated: CASSRAAGPNEKLFF.

This chain connects TRBV9 to TRBJ2-1, with D hard to call. V lost 3 bases and J lost 6, with 10 bases in between. The CDR3 has 13 residues. Germline loops: CDR1 SGDLS, CDR2 YYNGEE. CDR3 amino acids: CASSARYFNEQFF. The CDR3, as DNA: TGTGCCAGCAGCGCCCGATATTTCAATGAGCAGTTCTTC.

At least ten counts were recorded for this clonotype. V is TRBV29-1 and J is TRBJ1-1; no definite D call. Germline CDR1 reads SQVTM; CDR2 reads ANQGSEA. With 8 bases removed from V and 7 bases from J, the gap between germline ends came to 8 bases. The CDR3 is made up of 9 amino acids. CDR3 sequence reads: CSHGGEAFF. The CDR3 coding sequence is TGCAGCCACGGCGGTGAAGCTTTCTTT. The variable domain in full, with the rest retrieved from reference TRBV29-1 and TRBJ1-1, is SAVISQKPSRDICQRGTSLTIQCQVDSQVTMMFWYRQQPGQSLTLIATANQGSEATYESGFVIDKFPISRPNLTFSTLTVSNMSPEDSSIYLCSHGGEAFFGQGTRLTVV.

This chain links TRBV4-1 with TRBJ2-7, with D perhaps matching TRBD2 (6 bases). The CDR3 is 17 residues long. The germline CDR1 and CDR2 sequences are MGHRA and YSYEKL. Between the trimmed V and J ends, which lost 1 base and 6 bases, there was a span of 22 bases. The CDR3 loop is CASSQVGPTGTRGEQYF. The CDR3 DNA follows: TGCGCCAGCAGCCAAGTGGGACCCACGGGGACTCGGGGCGAGCAGTACTTC.

This clonotype was counted between two and nine times. The genes are TRBV29-1 and TRBJ1-2; 7 bases are a match to TRBD1. J gave up 3 bases and V 5 bases, and 3 bases lay outside the gene matches. This CDR3 is 12 amino acids long. Germline V gene data show CDR1 as SQVTM and CDR2 as ANQGSEA. CDR3 sequence (DNA): TGCAGCGTTCCGCAGGGGGACTATGGCTACACCTTC. It yields the protein CSVPQGDYGYTF.

This clonotype was recorded a few times. The rearrangement uses TRBV24-1 and TRBJ1-2; D may be TRBD1 (6 bases). CDR1 and CDR2 (germline): KGHDR, SFDVKD. The length of the CDR3 is 14 residues. Trimming pared 6 bases from V and 7 bases from J, leaving 17 bases between. This CDR3 is CATSSNRERIGYTF. The CDR3 nucleotides are TGTGCCACCAGTAGTAACAGGGAGCGGATTGGCTACACCTTC.

This clonotype came up a few times. V gene TRBV6-2 or TRBV6-3 combines with J gene TRBJ2-7, with D possibly matching TRBD1 (6 bases). The V end lost 4 bases, the J end lost 0 bases, and 16 bases lay between the germline ends. The CDR3 extends over 16 amino acids. Germline assignment: CDR1 MNHEY and CDR2 SVGEGT. The CDR3 loop is CASSFQGPLSSYEQYF. CDR3 DNA sequence: TGTGCCAGCAGTTTCCAGGGGCCGCTGAGCTCCTACGAGCAGTACTTC.

The chain carries TRBV27 and TRBJ2-1; D remains unclear. Trimming took off 4 bases at V and 2 bases at J, with 12 bases between the two ends. The germline gives CDR1 MNHEY, CDR2 SMNVEV (reference sequence). This CDR3 is built from 15 residues. CDR3 amino acids: CASSYQKRTYNEQFF. CDR3 nucleotide sequence: TGTGCCAGCAGTTACCAGAAGAGGACCTACAATGAGCAGTTCTTC.